These 6 T cell receptor beta chains were sequenced from one sample in a study of OX40 agonist ivuxolimab in advanced cancers. TCRdb's copy holds only in-frame clones and misses some; the assay was immunoSEQ multiplex PCR. There are tens of thousands of clones in the sample; less than 90% occur only once, and roughly 3.1% lies in the top ten. This specimen consisted of CD4+ or CD8+ T cells sorted from blood, obtained in a trial of the OX40 agonist ivuxolimab. These receptor sequences come from an adult with an advanced solid tumor such as melanoma, head and neck, liver or kidney cancer.

This clone was found a few times. Additional DNA sequences in this sample encode the identical CDR3. The chain couples TRBV6-5 to TRBJ2-7; D ambiguous. From germline, CDR1 is MNHEY and CDR2 SVGAGI. The CDR3 length is 14 residues. V was shortened by 3 bases and J by 0 bases, with 9 bases between the two germline ends. CDR3 in amino acids: CASSYADSSYEQYF. CDR3 sequence (DNA): TGTGCCAGCAGTTATGCGGATAGCTCCTACGAGCAGTACTTC.

CDR3 amino acids: CASLESGANVLTF. In DNA form, the CDR3 reads TGTGCCAGCCTCGAGTCTGGGGCCAACGTCCTGACTTTC. The rearrangement uses TRBV6-6 and TRBJ2-6; D is ambiguous. The CDR3 runs 13 residues. CDR1 and CDR2 from the germline V gene are MNHNY and SVGAGI (reference sequence). V shed 8 bases and J shed 1 base, with 6 bases lying between them.

The rearrangement uses TRBV9 and TRBJ2-7; D perhaps matches TRBD1 (6 bases). The germline V gene has CDR1 SGDLS and CDR2 YYNGEE. V gave up 0 bases and J gave up 3 bases, with 10 bases separating them. The CDR3 is made up of 14 amino acids. CDR3 sequence (DNA): TGTGCCAGCAGCGTAGATACAGGGAACTACGAGCAGTACTTC. Protein product: CASSVDTGNYEQYF.

The rearrangement joins TRBV7-9 to TRBJ2-1, with a possible D match to TRBD1 (8 bases). The germline CDR1 and CDR2 sequences are SEHNR and FQNEAQ (reference sequence). V was pared by 1 base and J by 3 bases, with 13 bases between. The CDR3 totals 16 residues. CDR3 in amino acids: CASSLDRGGFYNEQFF. CDR3 in DNA: TGTGCCAGCAGCTTAGACAGGGGGGGCTTCTACAATGAGCAGTTCTTC. Complete variable domain (other parts from reference TRBV7-9 and TRBJ2-1): DTGVSQNPRHKITKRGQNVTFRCDPISEHNRLYWYRQTLGQGPEFLTYFQNEAQLEKSRLLSDRFSAERPKGSFSTLEIQRTEQGDSAMYLCASSLDRGGFYNEQFFGPGTRLTVL.

The chain carries TRBV9 and TRBJ1-3, with no clear D. CDR1 is SGDLS and CDR2 is YYNGEE in the germline V gene. The germline V and J ends were trimmed by 0 bases and 0 bases, with 16 bases remaining between them. The CDR3 length is 18 residues. CDR3 sequence: CASSVEVAASSSGNTIYF. The DNA for the CDR3 is TGTGCCAGCAGCGTAGAGGTAGCAGCTTCAAGCTCTGGAAACACCATATATTTT.

The gene calls are TRBV10-3 and TRBJ2-3; 11 positions agree with TRBD2. This CDR3 is 15 amino acids long. V shed 11 bases and J 5 bases; nucleotides not matched to a gene: 12. Germline CDR1 ENHRY, CDR2 SYGVKD. CDR3 nucleotide sequence: TGTGCCGCGAGCACTACTAGCGGGGGAAGAGATACGCAGTATTTT. Translated: CAASTTSGGRDTQYF.